Presented here are 27 T cell receptor beta chains from one specimen sequenced in a study of Graves' ophthalmopathy and Graves' hyperthyroidism. TCR beta CDR3 regions were amplified from RNA transcripts. HTBI primers primed a first-round RT-PCR, and a second-round multiplex PCR followed. Each CDR3 protein gets one entry after TCRdb re-called the multiplex PCR reads with MiXCR. The sample consists of roughly 500,000 distinct CDR3 sequences, 13% to 15% of them appearing once. The sequencing input was blood. The receptors were sampled from a woman in her 30s with Graves' ophthalmopathy.

This clonotype was recorded many times. The chain couples TRBV20-1 to TRBJ1-6; possible D gene TRBD1, 5 bases. CDR3 size: 16 residues. The V gene lost 3 bases and the J gene lost 6 bases, with 18 bases spanning the gap. Germline V lookup: CDR1 DFQATT, CDR2 SNEGSKA (reference sequence). DNA for the CDR3: TGCAGTGCTAGGTTCCAGGGTGACATAGGTAATTCACCCCTCCACTTT. It specifies CSARFQGDIGNSPLHF.

V is TRBV6-1 and J is TRBJ2-5; D could derive from TRBD1 or TRBD2 (5 bases each). Germline V lookup: CDR1 MNHNS, CDR2 SASEGT. V was pared by 5 bases and J by 5 bases, with 12 bases between. The CDR3 is 13 residues long. In DNA, the CDR3 is TGTGCCAGCAGTAGACAGCGGACCGAGACCCAGTACTTC. Protein product: CASSRQRTETQYF.

This clonotype was recorded at least ten times. The chain couples TRBV7-9 to TRBJ1-5; weak D call: TRBD1 (5 bases). The CDR3 loop spans 14 amino acids. CDR1 is SEHNR and CDR2 is FQNEAQ in the germline V gene (reference sequence). Deletions cut 5 bases from V and 1 base from J, with 9 bases between. This CDR3 is CASSGQGSNQPQHF. The DNA for the CDR3 is TGTGCCAGCAGCGGACAAGGCAGCAATCAGCCCCAGCATTTT.

This chain joins TRBV9 and TRBJ1-6, with 7 positions matching TRBD1. Germline V CDR1 and CDR2: SGDLS, YYNGEE. The V gene end was trimmed by 3 bases and the J gene end by 8 bases; junction bases not matched to a gene: 8. CDR3 length: 15 amino acids. CDR3 DNA sequence: TGTGCCAGCAGCGGATACAGGGGTAGGGATTCACCCCTCCACTTT. Residues: CASSGYRGRDSPLHF.

This clonotype has at least ten counts. The chain links TRBV19 to TRBJ2-2; 10 positions agree with TRBD1. CDR3 length equals 16 residues. J gave up 6 bases and V 4 bases, and 8 bases lay outside the gene matches. Germline V gene lookup returns CDR1 LNHDA and CDR2 SQIVND (reference sequence). CDR3: CASSTRDRGNSGELFF. CDR3 nucleotides: TGTGCCAGTAGTACCCGGGACAGGGGAAATTCCGGGGAGCTGTTTTTT.

This clonotype was detected ten times or more. The gene calls are TRBV7-3 and TRBJ2-5; 8 positions agree with TRBD1. V was clipped by 5 bases and J by 4 bases; unmatched bases: 9. In germline, CDR1 is SGHTA, CDR2 FQGTGA. The CDR3 is 15 amino acids. Written as DNA, the CDR3 is TGTGCCAGCAGCCCGCGAGCGGACAGGGCAGAGACCCAGTACTTC. Encoded protein: CASSPRADRAETQYF.

In its sample, this clonotype was seen many times. V and J are TRBV6-1 and TRBJ2-7, with D unclear. This CDR3 spans 11 amino acids. V was trimmed by 4 bases and J by 3 bases, leaving 4 bases between them. Looked up from germline, CDR1 is MNHNS and CDR2 is SASEGT. This CDR3 is CASSAIYEQYF. The DNA of the CDR3 is TGTGCCAGCAGTGCTATCTACGAGCAGTACTTC.

The table lists this clonotype with a few counts. V is TRBV14 and J is TRBJ2-2; perhaps TRBD1 as D (5 bases). V shed 4 bases and J shed 0 bases, with 15 bases lying between them. CDR3 size: 17 residues. Germline V gene sequence: CDR1 SGHDN, CDR2 FVKESK. This CDR3 reads CASSRLFWGSNTGELFF. DNA of the CDR3: TGTGCCAGCAGCCGTTTATTTTGGGGCTCGAACACCGGGGAGCTGTTTTTT.

This clonotype has just one count. This likely comes from a read error, as the CDR3 has no conserved phenylalanine or tryptophan at its end. The J gene is TRBJ1-6, the V gene TRBV2; TRBD1 aligns across 12 bases. Germline V gene lookup returns CDR1 SNHLY and CDR2 FYNNEI. This CDR3 comprises 15 residues. The J segment lost 6 bases and the V segment lost 6 bases, leaving 3 bases of the junction unmatched. The CDR3 loop is CASRGQGAINSPLHL. CDR3 coding DNA: TGTGCCAGCAGGGGACAGGGGGCAATTAATTCACCCCTCCACCTT.

This clonotype was counted many times. The chain employs TRBV12-3 or TRBV12-4 and TRBJ1-5, with D hard to call. Trimming took 5 bases from V and 8 from J, leaving 10 bases between them. The CDR3 runs 12 residues. The CDR3 DNA reads as TGTGCCAGCAGTCTTCCCCCGAAGCCCCAGCATTTT. Its translation: CASSLPPKPQHF.

This clonotype showed up many times. The rearrangement links TRBV29-1 to TRBJ2-2; 7 nucleotides align to TRBD2. The CDR3 spans 17 residues. The ends lost 6 bases at V and 7 bases at J; junction bases unmatched: 20. CDR1 is SQVTM, CDR2 ANQGSEA, per germline. The CDR3 DNA reads as TGCAGCGTGGCCATCCAAGTAGTAGCGGAGCGGGGCGGGGAGCTGTTTTTT. Its protein is CSVAIQVVAERGGELFF.

This clonotype was counted a few times. V is TRBV20-1 and J is TRBJ2-1; unclear D gene. This CDR3 contains 10 residues. V gave up 5 bases and J gave up 9 bases, with 8 bases separating them. From germline, CDR1 is DFQATT and CDR2 SNEGSKA (reference sequence). CDR3 nucleotide sequence: TGCAGTGCTGGGTGGGGTGAGCAGTTCTTC. Translation gives CSAGWGEQFF.

This clonotype was picked up many times. J is TRBJ1-3 and V is TRBV5-1; D not resolved. V shed 2 bases and J shed 3 bases, with 9 bases lying between them. There are 14 residues in the CDR3. Per germline, CDR1 SGHRS and CDR2 YFSETQ. The DNA for the CDR3 is TGCGCCAGCAGCTTCGACGGAATTGGAAACACCATATATTTT. It encodes CASSFDGIGNTIYF.

This clonotype was counted only a few times. The rearrangement uses TRBV19 and TRBJ1-5, with D uncertain. The CDR3 has 14 residues. The germline V gene encodes CDR1 LNHDA and CDR2 SQIVND (reference sequence). V was cut by 7 bases and J by 11 bases, with 21 bases left in between. In DNA form, the CDR3 reads TGTGCCAGTAATCCCGGCGGTCAAATAAGGGCCCAGCATTTT. Its translation: CASNPGGQIRAQHF.

Only a few counts were recorded for this clonotype. The V gene is TRBV25-1, the J gene TRBJ2-4; D is possibly TRBD1 or TRBD2 (5 bases each). Germline lookup yields CDR1 MGHDK and CDR2 SYGVNS. With 1 base removed from V and 3 bases from J, the gap between germline ends came to 10 bases. The CDR3 runs 15 residues. CDR3 amino acids: CASSEFVGDKNIQYF. The DNA of the CDR3 is TGTGCCAGCAGTGAATTTGTGGGGGACAAAAACATTCAGTACTTC.

This clonotype was counted many times. The V gene is TRBV6-2 or TRBV6-3, the J gene TRBJ1-5; D ambiguous. The CDR3 length is 12 residues. V was cut by 2 bases and J by 8 bases, with 7 bases left in between. The germline V gene has CDR1 MNHEY and CDR2 SVGEGT. Here the CDR3 reads CASSYPREPQHF. CDR3 sequence (DNA): TGTGCCAGCAGTTACCCAAGGGAGCCCCAGCATTTT.

This clonotype was seen at least ten times. The chain links TRBV14 to TRBJ2-7, with D possibly being TRBD2 (6 bases). The CDR3 loop spans 14 amino acids. Trimming took 4 bases from V and 2 from J, leaving 12 bases between them. Germline CDR1 reads SGHDN; CDR2 reads FVKESK. The CDR3 loop is CASSRTSSPYEQYF. The DNA of the CDR3 is TGTGCCAGCAGCCGTACTAGCAGCCCCTACGAGCAGTACTTC.

This clonotype was seen at least ten times. This chain uses TRBV5-4 with TRBJ2-5; the D is unclear. Trimming cost V 0 bases and J 5 bases, with 14 bases left between them. Per germline, CDR1 SGHNT and CDR2 YYREEE (reference sequence). There are 15 residues in the CDR3. This chain's CDR3 is CASSLEGTGWETQYF. CDR3 in DNA: TGTGCCAGCAGCTTGGAGGGCACCGGATGGGAGACCCAGTACTTC.

This clonotype was seen at least ten times. V gene TRBV7-9 combines with J gene TRBJ2-7; the D gene is possibly TRBD1 (6 bases). The CDR3 runs to 13 residues. V was clipped by 5 bases and J by 6 bases, with 14 bases between them. Per germline, CDR1 SEHNR and CDR2 FQNEAQ (reference sequence). The CDR3 nucleotides are TGTGCCAGCAGCAGACCAGGGGTTTTCGAGCAGTACTTC. Its protein is CASSRPGVFEQYF.

The chain employs TRBV11-1 and TRBJ1-2; 7 positions match TRBD1. The trim removed 1 base at V and 9 bases at J, leaving 23 bases unmatched. Germline CDR1 reads SGHAT; CDR2 reads FQDESV (reference sequence). The CDR3 is 19 amino acids. This chain's CDR3 is CASSLVGQRNSTAHLRYTF. The CDR3 DNA reads TGTGCCAGCAGCTTAGTGGGACAGAGAAACTCGACGGCCCACCTACGCTACACCTTC.

The rearrangement joins TRBV6-1 to TRBJ1-2; tentative D call: TRBD1 (5 bases). The V and J ends lost 6 bases and 6 bases respectively, with 14 bases between them. CDR3 length: 13 amino acids. Germline values: CDR1 MNHNS, CDR2 SASEGT. CDR3 loop: CASRRWQGDGYTF. The DNA for the CDR3 is TGTGCCAGCAGAAGGTGGCAGGGTGATGGCTACACCTTC.

The chain carries TRBV12-3 or TRBV12-4 and TRBJ1-2; 8 bases align to TRBD1. With V trimmed by 4 bases and J by 2 bases, 3 bases remained unmatched. The CDR3 totals 14 residues. The CDR3 spells CASSSQGGNYGYTF. The CDR3 nucleotides are TGTGCCAGCAGTTCACAGGGGGGAAACTATGGCTACACCTTC.

This clonotype occurred many times. This chain connects TRBV13 to TRBJ2-7, with D possibly being TRBD1 (6 bases). CDR1 and CDR2 (germline): PRHDT, FYEKMQ (reference sequence). The CDR3 consists of 14 residues. Between the trimmed V and J ends, which lost 3 bases and 0 bases, there was a span of 9 bases. The CDR3 region has the DNA TGTGCCAGCAGCTTTCTGGACAGCTCCTACGAGCAGTACTTC. Residues: CASSFLDSSYEQYF.

The chain combines TRBV19 with TRBJ1-2; D is possibly TRBD1 (5 bases). This CDR3 is built from 13 residues. The germline V and J ends were trimmed by 3 bases and 5 bases, with 10 bases remaining between them. The germline V gene encodes CDR1 LNHDA and CDR2 SQIVND (reference sequence). The CDR3 region is CASSMEGRYGYTF. DNA for the CDR3: TGTGCCAGTAGTATGGAGGGGAGGTATGGCTACACCTTC.

The CDR3 coding sequence is TGTGCCAGCAGCGTAGAGGCGACAGCTACTAATCAGCCCCAGCATTTT. Encoded protein: CASSVEATATNQPQHF. The rearrangement uses TRBV9 and TRBJ1-5; weak D call: TRBD1 (5 bases). Germline V gives CDR1 SGDLS, CDR2 YYNGEE. CDR3 length: 16 residues. V was cut by 0 bases and J by 4 bases, with 14 bases left in between.

Ten or more counts support this clonotype. The chain uses TRBV28 and TRBJ1-2, with D maybe TRBD1 (5 bases). V lost 5 bases and J lost 7, with 11 bases in between. This CDR3 comprises 12 residues. CDR1 and CDR2 from the germline V gene are MDHEN and SYDVKM. CDR3 sequence: CASSLREIGYTF. Here the CDR3 DNA reads TGTGCCAGCAGTCTCAGGGAGATTGGCTACACCTTC.

The chain carries TRBV18 and TRBJ2-7, with TRBD1 identical over 10 bases. The CDR3 sequence is 13 residues long. Trimming removed 6 bases from V and 5 bases from J; junction bases left unmatched: 4. Germline-derived CDR1 and CDR2 are KGHSH and LQKENI. CDR3 protein: CASSGQGFHEQYF. The CDR3 DNA follows: TGTGCCAGCTCGGGACAGGGGTTCCACGAGCAGTACTTC.